Listed here are 32 T cell receptor beta chains from one sample, sequenced in a study of beta chain features in type 1 diabetes (dated by TCRdb to about 2018). General study outcomes and caveats: A moderate but significant shortening of TCRB CDR3 length was observed in type 1 diabetes patients in all four CD4+ subsets.

Their target antigens are unknown. Library method: the immunoSEQ multiplex PCR assay. The High Capacity cDNA Reverse Transcription Kit was used to reverse transcribe all of the isolated RNA, meaning that expressed TCRB transcripts were what got sequenced. The clones in this table, taken by TCRdb from immuneACCESS, are in-frame only. Not every clone is retained; where verified, under half of the shortfall comes from an unresolved V gene, and the cause of the rest is unknown. The sample table lists 600,000 to 700,000 clones, around 11% of them with a count of one. The ten largest clones capture about 0.11% of the sample. The sample taken for sequencing was naive CD4+ T cells from blood. The meaning of the sample's cell subset or site label: true naive CD4+ T cells. Source of these receptors: a man aged 25 to 40 with type 1 diabetes.

The genes are TRBV13 and TRBJ2-1; 11 bases are a match to TRBD1. This CDR3 spans 15 amino acids. Germline CDR1 is PRHDT and CDR2 is FYEKMQ (reference sequence). Trimming took 6 bases from V and 7 from J; bases not matched to a gene: 8. CDR3 loop: CASSGGTGGKNEQFF. The CDR3 DNA follows: TGTGCCAGCAGTGGCGGGACAGGGGGGAAGAATGAGCAGTTCTTC.

This clone was recorded a few times. The chain has TRBV29-1 and TRBJ2-5; D may match TRBD1 or TRBD2 (5 bases each). Germline CDR1 SQVTM, CDR2 ANQGSEA. This CDR3 is 15 amino acids long. V was trimmed by 5 bases and J by 2 bases, leaving 18 bases between them. The CDR3 bases are TGCAGCGTTACGCCTAGGGGCGGGTCACAAGAGACCCAGTACTTC. This codes for CSVTPRGGSQETQYF.

V and J are TRBV5-1 and TRBJ2-3; 8 bases match TRBD1. From germline, CDR1 is SGHRS and CDR2 YFSETQ. The CDR3 is made up of 15 amino acids. With V trimmed by 4 bases and J by 0 bases, 4 bases remained unmatched. As DNA, the CDR3 is TGCGCCAGCAGCAGTACAGGGGGAAGCACAGATACGCAGTATTTT. Translating it yields CASSSTGGSTDTQYF.

V usage is TRBV7-9 and J usage is TRBJ2-7; 8 nucleotides line up with TRBD2. This CDR3 comprises 15 residues. CDR1 is SEHNR, CDR2 FQNEAQ, per germline (reference sequence). V gave up 2 bases and J gave up 1 base; unmatched junction bases: 4. CDR3 amino acids: CASSLNSGDSYEQYF. CDR3 DNA sequence: TGTGCCAGCAGCTTAAATAGCGGGGATTCCTACGAGCAGTACTTC. The full variable domain, with the rest looked up from reference TRBV7-9 and TRBJ2-7, is DTGVSQNPRHKITKRGQNVTFRCDPISEHNRLYWYRQTLGQGPEFLTYFQNEAQLEKSRLLSDRFSAERPKGSFSTLEIQRTEQGDSAMYLCASSLNSGDSYEQYFGPGTRLTVT.

This clone was seen a handful of times. The rearrangement links TRBV16 to TRBJ1-2; maybe TRBD1 (6 bases). V was cut by 3 bases and J by 6 bases, with 14 bases left in between. The CDR3 totals 14 residues. Looked up from germline, CDR1 is KGHSY and CDR2 is FQNENV. The CDR3 DNA reads TGTGCCAGCAGCCAGTACAGGGTAGTCGATGGCTACACCTTC. It is translated as CASSQYRVVDGYTF.

CDR3 in DNA: TGTGCCAGCTACAGTACAGATGGAGAGACCCAGTACTTC. It translates to CASYSTDGETQYF. This chain links TRBV5-6 with TRBJ2-5; no definite D call. Trimming took off 7 bases at V and 4 bases at J, with 14 bases between the two ends. The CDR3 extends over 13 amino acids. Per the germline V gene, CDR1 is SGHDT and CDR2 is YYEEEE.

This chain connects TRBV9 to TRBJ2-2; 13 bases fit TRBD2. V dropped 3 bases and J dropped 5; count of bases not matched to a gene: 10. The CDR3 is 18 amino acids. Germline V gives CDR1 SGDLS, CDR2 YYNGEE. CDR3 sequence: CASSATGTSGVGTGELFF. The CDR3 DNA follows: TGTGCCAGCAGCGCGACCGGGACTAGCGGGGTAGGGACCGGGGAGCTGTTTTTT. The full variable domain, in which reference TRBV9 and TRBJ2-2 provide the parts outside the CDR3, is DSGVTQTPKHLITATGQRVTLRCSPRSGDLSVYWYQQSLDQGLQFLIQYYNGEERAKGNILERFSAQQFPDLHSELNLSSLELGDSALYFCASSATGTSGVGTGELFFGEGSRLTVL.

This clone was counted only a few times. In DNA form, the CDR3 reads TGTGCCAGCAGCGTAGGCGGTACAGGGGCGCACACTGAAGCTTTCTTT. It specifies CASSVGGTGAHTEAFF. The chain couples TRBV9 to TRBJ1-1; TRBD1 aligns across 7 bases. Trimming cost V 0 bases and J 3 bases; bases outside gene matches: 8. The CDR3 runs to 16 residues. Germline CDR1 reads SGDLS; CDR2 reads YYNGEE.

This clone was counted a few times. This chain uses TRBV4-3 with TRBJ1-6; possible D gene TRBD1, 5 bases. V lost 0 bases and J lost 6, with 12 bases in between. This CDR3 spans 16 amino acids. In germline, CDR1 is LGHNA, CDR2 YSLEER. CDR3 region: CASSQDRGAVNSPLHF. Here the CDR3 DNA reads TGCGCCAGCAGCCAAGATCGTGGGGCGGTTAATTCACCCCTCCACTTT.

This rearrangement joins TRBV6-1 to TRBJ1-5; D gene unclear. V gave up 6 bases and J gave up 2 bases, with 11 bases separating them. Germline V gene lookup returns CDR1 MNHNS and CDR2 SASEGT. The CDR3 is 14 residues long. The CDR3 DNA sequence: TGTGCCAGCAGCGCAAGCAGTGGCAATCAGCCCCAGCATTTT. It yields the protein CASSASSGNQPQHF.

In this sample, this clone turned up a few times. This rearrangement joins TRBV12-5 to TRBJ2-6; D is unresolved. V dropped 2 bases and J dropped 0 bases, with 17 bases sitting between them. Germline CDR1 and CDR2: LGHNT and FRNRAP. The CDR3 is 19 residues long. CDR3 sequence: CASGLILNTRGSGANVLTF. The CDR3 DNA reads TGTGCTAGTGGTTTGATACTCAACACTCGAGGCTCTGGGGCCAACGTCCTGACTTTC.

This clone was recorded a few times. The chain has TRBV5-4 and TRBJ1-1; D unclear. The ends were cut back, 4 bases at V and 1 base at J, with 14 bases in the middle. The CDR3 consists of 15 residues. Germline V gene sequence: CDR1 SGHNT, CDR2 YYREEE (reference sequence). CDR3 DNA sequence: TGTGCCAGCAGCCCATTCAGGACCTCGAACACTGAAGCTTTCTTT. It yields the protein CASSPFRTSNTEAFF.

The rearrangement joins TRBV9 to TRBJ2-5; 10 positions agree with TRBD2. Germline values: CDR1 SGDLS, CDR2 YYNGEE. CDR3 length: 14 residues. The J segment lost 4 bases and the V segment lost 0 bases, leaving 0 bases of the junction unmatched. The CDR3 DNA reads as TGTGCCAGCAGCGTAGTAGCGGGGGGAGAGACCCAGTACTTC. Translating it yields CASSVVAGGETQYF.

About this clone itself: Other DNA sequences in this sample translate to the same CDR3. The V and J genes are TRBV9 and TRBJ2-5; the D gene is possibly TRBD2 (7 bases). V lost 3 bases to trimming and J lost 5 bases, with 14 bases between them. Germline V gene sequence: CDR1 SGDLS, CDR2 YYNGEE. The CDR3 has 14 amino acids. CDR3 residues: CASSATGGRETQYF. The CDR3 coding sequence is TGTGCCAGCAGCGCCACGGGGGGCCGGGAGACCCAGTACTTC.

This chain links TRBV15 with TRBJ2-3; 10 bases line up with TRBD2. J lost 4 bases, V lost 2 bases, and 9 bases had no gene match. The germline CDR1 and CDR2 sequences are LNHNV and YYDKDF (reference sequence). The CDR3 is made up of 17 amino acids. The CDR3 protein is CATSRPGASGGPDTQYF. The DNA of the CDR3 is TGTGCCACCAGCAGACCCGGGGCTAGCGGGGGCCCAGATACGCAGTATTTT. Looking up the rest from reference TRBV15 and TRBJ2-3 gives the full variable domain: DAMVIQNPRYQVTQFGKPVTLSCSQTLNHNVMYWYQQKSSQAPKLLFHYYDKDFNNEADTPDNFQSRRPNTSFCFLDIRSPGLGDTAMYLCATSRPGASGGPDTQYFGPGTRLTVL.

The rearrangement joins TRBV19 to TRBJ2-1; 14 bases are a match to TRBD2. The germline V gene has CDR1 LNHDA and CDR2 SQIVND (reference sequence). The CDR3 has 16 residues. The ends lost 0 bases at V and 14 bases at J; junction bases unmatched: 9. The CDR3 DNA sequence: TGTGCCAGTAGTATAGAGGGCCGACTAGCGGGGGGGCCGAAGTTCTTC. It is translated as CASSIEGRLAGGPKFF.

This clone showed up just a few times. The genes are TRBV7-8 and TRBJ1-1; the D gene is possibly TRBD1 (6 bases). The length of the CDR3 is 14 residues. V was trimmed by 4 bases and J by 7 bases, leaving 16 bases between them. The germline gives CDR1 SGHVS, CDR2 FQNEAQ. CDR3: CASSYTQGTVEAFF. The CDR3 nucleotides read TGTGCCAGCAGCTACACTCAGGGGACCGTTGAAGCTTTCTTT.

The chain couples TRBV6-5 to TRBJ2-7, with TRBD1 as a possible D gene (6 bases). The CDR3 is 15 amino acids. V was pared by 6 bases and J by 2 bases, with 17 bases between. Germline CDR1 reads MNHEY; CDR2 reads SVGAGI. CDR3 region: CASRLQQGQPYEQYF. The CDR3 region has the DNA TGTGCCAGCAGGCTCCAACAGGGACAACCCTACGAGCAGTACTTC.

This clone has a handful of counts. The chain carries TRBV27 and TRBJ2-1, with 11 bases that match TRBD1. The CDR3 runs 16 residues. Germline V gives CDR1 MNHEY, CDR2 SMNVEV (reference sequence). The trim removed 6 bases at V and 3 bases at J, leaving 7 bases unmatched. CDR3: CASRAPGQGVYNEQFF. CDR3 nucleotides: TGTGCCAGCAGGGCCCCGGGACAGGGGGTCTACAATGAGCAGTTCTTC.

The sample holds a few counts of this clone. CDR3 bases: TGCGCCAGCAGCCCCGCGGCAGGGAGCTCCTACAATGAGCAGTTCTTC. Its translation is CASSPAAGSSYNEQFF. The chain joins TRBV5-1 to TRBJ2-1, with D perhaps matching TRBD1 or TRBD2 (5 bases each). V was pared by 4 bases and J by 0 bases, with 14 bases between. The CDR3 has 16 residues. Germline CDR1 is SGHRS and CDR2 is YFSETQ.

The chain couples TRBV19 to TRBJ1-4, with TRBD1 matching over 7 bases. CDR1 LNHDA and CDR2 SQIVND come from the germline V gene (reference sequence). The length of the CDR3 is 14 residues. With 7 bases clipped from V and 0 bases from J, the junction kept 2 bases outside the gene matches. CDR3 in amino acids: CASKGTATNEKLFF. Written as DNA, the CDR3 is TGTGCCAGTAAGGGGACAGCAACTAATGAAAAACTGTTTTTT.

This chain links TRBV4-3 with TRBJ2-7, with D possibly being TRBD2 (5 bases). There are 13 residues in the CDR3. Trimming removed 8 bases at V and 0 bases at J, with 11 bases between. Germline V gene data show CDR1 as LGHNA and CDR2 as YSLEER. CDR3 amino acids: CASSTRVSYEQYF. In nucleotides, the CDR3 is TGCGCCAGCTCTACTAGAGTCTCCTACGAGCAGTACTTC.

This clone was observed a handful of times. The chain joins TRBV2 to TRBJ2-7; D remains unclear. CDR3 size: 14 residues. Germline V lookup: CDR1 SNHLY, CDR2 FYNNEI. V shed 3 bases and J shed 4 bases, with 13 bases lying between them. In DNA, the CDR3 is TGTGCCAGCAGTGACAATCCCCGGAATTACGAGCAGTACTTC. Translated: CASSDNPRNYEQYF.

The J gene is TRBJ2-2, the V gene TRBV29-1; 8 nucleotides line up with TRBD1. The germline V gene has CDR1 SQVTM and CDR2 ANQGSEA. The CDR3 has 13 residues. The CDR3 loop is CSGGQVNTGELFF. For the CDR3, the DNA is TGCAGTGGGGGACAGGTCAACACCGGGGAGCTGTTTTTT.

The chain has TRBV10-3 and TRBJ2-1; maybe TRBD2 (5 bases). This CDR3 has 14 residues. V was pared by 4 bases and J by 8 bases, with 15 bases between. CDR1 and CDR2 from the germline V gene are ENHRY and SYGVKD. In nucleotides, the CDR3 is TGTGCCATCAGTGTACTAGGTTTGGGCGATGAGCAGTTCTTC. Amino acids: CAISVLGLGDEQFF.

The rearrangement links TRBV14 to TRBJ1-4; D is ambiguous. The length of the CDR3 is 14 residues. Looked up from germline, CDR1 is SGHDN and CDR2 is FVKESK. Trimming cost V 0 bases and J 8 bases, with 10 bases left between them. DNA for the CDR3: TGTGCCAGCAGCCAAGATGCAACGAAAGAAAAACTGTTTTTT. Translating it yields CASSQDATKEKLFF.

This clone turned up a few times. The rearrangement uses TRBV13 and TRBJ2-1, with TRBD2 identical over 12 bases. The CDR3 length is 15 residues. The germline CDR1 and CDR2 sequences are PRHDT and FYEKMQ (reference sequence). J lost 7 bases, V lost 5 bases, and 6 bases had no gene match. This chain's CDR3 is CASSLRLAGVNEQFF. CDR3 bases: TGTGCCAGCAGCCTTAGACTAGCGGGGGTGAATGAGCAGTTCTTC.

The rearrangement uses TRBV7-9 and TRBJ2-7; no reliable D call. CDR1 is SEHNR and CDR2 is FQNEAQ in the germline V gene (reference sequence). The CDR3 is 12 amino acids. This chain's CDR3 is CARRQSSYEQYF. CDR3 DNA: TGTGCGCGGCGGCAGAGCTCCTACGAGCAGTACTTC. Variable domain in full (rest from reference TRBV7-9 and TRBJ2-7): DTGVSQNPRHKITKRGQNVTFRCDPISEHNRLYWYRQTLGQGPEFLTYFQNEAQLEKSRLLSDRFSAERPKGSFSTLEIQRTEQGDSAMYLCARRQSSYEQYFGPGTRLTVT.

This clone was seen a handful of times. The rearrangement uses TRBV4-3 and TRBJ1-1, with D unresolved. The CDR3 consists of 16 residues. The V end lost 3 bases, the J end lost 4 bases, and 18 bases lay between the germline ends. CDR1 LGHNA and CDR2 YSLEER come from the germline V gene. DNA for the CDR3: TGCGCCAGCAGCCAGGCCATTGGACGGGTCTTCACTGAAGCTTTCTTT. Translated, it gives CASSQAIGRVFTEAFF.

This clone came up a few times. The chain combines TRBV4-3 with TRBJ1-6, with TRBD1 identical over 8 bases. The trim removed 1 base at V and 10 bases at J, leaving 6 bases unmatched. The germline CDR1 and CDR2 sequences are LGHNA and YSLEER. The length of the CDR3 is 15 residues. The CDR3 reads CASSQVGQGASPLHF. In DNA, the CDR3 is TGCGCCAGCAGCCAAGTCGGACAGGGCGCCTCACCCCTCCACTTT.

A few counts support this clone. The rearrangement uses TRBV7-2 and TRBJ2-7; D ambiguous. The CDR3 extends over 11 amino acids. Trimming took off 1 base at V and 7 bases at J, with 5 bases between the two ends. Germline CDR1 reads SGHTA; CDR2 reads FQGNSA. The CDR3 coding sequence is TGTGCCAGCAGCTTAGTGGGTGAGCAGTACTTC. It translates to CASSLVGEQYF.

This clone came up a few times. The J gene is TRBJ1-6, the V gene TRBV5-1; D is perhaps TRBD1 (6 bases). Between the trimmed V and J ends, which lost 2 bases and 7 bases, there was a span of 19 bases. Germline CDR1 SGHRS, CDR2 YFSETQ. The CDR3 extends over 17 amino acids. DNA for the CDR3: TGCGCCAGCAGCTTACCAATCGGACAGATGGGGAATTCACCCCTCCACTTT. Protein: CASSLPIGQMGNSPLHF.